Presented here are 10 T cell receptor beta chains from one specimen sequenced in a study of neurological immune-mediated disorders. TCRdb re-derived calls from the 5' RACE reads in MiXCR, one entry per CDR3 protein. The table includes around 70,000 distinct CDR3 sequences, around 5.5% detected once. The specimen sequenced was PBMCs. The receptors stem from a man aged 18 to 30 with multiple sclerosis.

This clonotype has a count of ten or more. This chain uses TRBV6-2 or TRBV6-3 with TRBJ1-5; D is uncertain. Per germline, CDR1 MNHEY and CDR2 SVGEGT. This CDR3 is 12 amino acids long. V lost 5 bases and J lost 7, with 9 bases in between. CDR3 bases: TGTGCCAGCAGTCTAAGGACGCAGCCCCAGCATTTT. It encodes CASSLRTQPQHF.

This clonotype has ten or more counts. V and J are TRBV5-1 and TRBJ1-3; a possible D gene is TRBD1 (5 bases). Germline CDR1 reads SGHRS; CDR2 reads YFSETQ. Trimming pared 0 bases from V and 2 bases from J, leaving 6 bases between. The CDR3 has 14 amino acids. This CDR3 reads CASSLAGTGNTIYF. CDR3 nucleotides: TGCGCCAGCAGCTTGGCAGGGACTGGAAACACCATATATTTT. Variable domain in full (rest from reference TRBV5-1 and TRBJ1-3): KAGVTQTPRYLIKTRGQQVTLSCSPISGHRSVSWYQQTPGQGLQFLFEYFSETQRNKGNFPGRFSGRQFSNSRSEMNVSTLELGDSALYLCASSLAGTGNTIYFGEGSWLTVV.

This clonotype came up many times. One junction end does not reproduce the germline sequence, and a read error may be involved. The chain links TRBV5-1 to TRBJ1-4; 9 bases are shared with TRBD1. Germline V CDR1 and CDR2: SGHRS, YFSETQ. CDR3 length: 14 residues. The CDR3: CASSLGDRVEKLLF. The CDR3 DNA reads as TGCGCCAGCAGCTTAGGGGACAGGGTTGAAAAACTGCTTTTT.

This clonotype occurred many times. This chain links TRBV20-1 with TRBJ2-2; 9 bases agree with TRBD2. The CDR3 loop spans 13 amino acids. V shed 6 bases, J shed 7 bases, and the junction held 6 bases outside the gene matches. Germline V CDR1 and CDR2: DFQATT, SNEGSKA (reference sequence). The CDR3 DNA sequence: TGCAGTGCCTTAGCGGGGGAGGACGGGGAGCTGTTTTTT. It is translated as CSALAGEDGELFF.

This clonotype was picked up many times. The chain has TRBV20-1 and TRBJ2-4, with 8 nucleotides matching TRBD2. This CDR3 is built from 19 residues. Per the germline V gene, CDR1 is DFQATT and CDR2 is SNEGSKA (reference sequence). The V gene end was trimmed by 0 bases and the J gene end by 0 bases; junction bases not matched to a gene: 13. CDR3 residues: CSARERTRREVLAKNIQYF. CDR3 bases: TGCAGTGCTAGAGAGCGGACCAGGCGGGAGGTGCTAGCCAAAAACATTCAGTACTTC.

This clonotype has a count of ten or more. This chain connects TRBV6-1 to TRBJ1-2, with D uncertain. V was clipped by 7 bases and J by 3 bases, with 18 bases between them. Germline V gene sequence: CDR1 MNHNS, CDR2 SASEGT. This CDR3 comprises 15 residues. The CDR3 bases are TGTGCCAGCAAGACCCCAGCGGGCGGGGACTATGGCTACACCTTC. This gives the protein CASKTPAGGDYGYTF.

This clonotype was seen at least ten times. The chain recombines TRBV2 with TRBJ2-5; D assignment may be TRBD1 or TRBD2 (6 bases each). The CDR3 contains 13 residues. The germline CDR1 and CDR2 sequences are SNHLY and FYNNEI. V lost 6 bases to trimming and J lost 2 bases, with 10 bases between them. The CDR3 bases are TGTGCCAGCAGCCTAGGGGGGCAAGAGACCCAGTACTTC. Residues: CASSLGGQETQYF.

The chain employs TRBV5-6 and TRBJ2-6, with D perhaps TRBD2 (6 bases). The CDR3 consists of 18 residues. The V end lost 4 bases, the J end lost 3 bases, and 20 bases lay between the germline ends. Germline V gene data show CDR1 as SGHDT and CDR2 as YYEEEE. Here the CDR3 reads CASSKRDTSFGGANVLTF. CDR3 DNA sequence: TGTGCCAGCAGCAAACGTGACACTAGCTTTGGTGGGGCCAACGTCCTGACTTTC. Using reference TRBV5-6 and TRBJ2-6 for the parts outside the CDR3, the full variable domain is DAGVTQSPTHLIKTRGQQVTLRCSPKSGHDTVSWYQQALGQGPQFIFQYYEEEERQRGNFPDRFSGHQFPNYSSELNVNALLLGDSALYLCASSKRDTSFGGANVLTFGAGSRLTVL.

This clonotype came up a few times. This may be a read error, as it is one base from a much larger clone. The chain is built from TRBV2 and TRBJ2-7, with 11 bases matching TRBD1. CDR1 and CDR2 from the germline V gene are SNHLY and FYNNEI. The CDR3 covers 15 residues. With 6 bases clipped from V and 7 bases from J, the junction kept 11 bases outside the gene matches. This CDR3 reads CASRLSRDRGEEQYF. The CDR3, as DNA: TGTGCCAGCAGACTTTCCCGGGACAGGGGGGAAGAGCAGTACTTC.

There are many counts of this clonotype. The chain combines TRBV28 with TRBJ2-7; D uncertain. CDR3 length: 12 residues. Germline CDR1 is MDHEN and CDR2 is SYDVKM. V lost 4 bases to trimming and J lost 7 bases, with 11 bases between them. The CDR3 loop is CASSSHRREQYF. DNA for the CDR3: TGTGCCAGCAGTTCTCACCGGAGAGAGCAGTACTTC.